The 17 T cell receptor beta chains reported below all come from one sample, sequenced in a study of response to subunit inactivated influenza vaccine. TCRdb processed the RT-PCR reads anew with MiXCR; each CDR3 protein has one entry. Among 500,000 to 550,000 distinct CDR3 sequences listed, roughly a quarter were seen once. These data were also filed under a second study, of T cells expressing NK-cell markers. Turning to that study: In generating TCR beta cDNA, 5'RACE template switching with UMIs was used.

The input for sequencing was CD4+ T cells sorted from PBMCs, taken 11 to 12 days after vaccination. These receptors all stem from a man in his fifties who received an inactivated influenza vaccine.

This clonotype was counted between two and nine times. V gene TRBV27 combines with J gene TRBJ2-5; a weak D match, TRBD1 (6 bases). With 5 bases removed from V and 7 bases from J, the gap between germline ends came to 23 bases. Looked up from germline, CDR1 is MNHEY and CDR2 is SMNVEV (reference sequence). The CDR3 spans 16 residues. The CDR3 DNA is TGTGCCAGCAGTACACAGGGACGGGGTGCACGGGGGACCCAGTACTTC. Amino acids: CASSTQGRGARGTQYF.

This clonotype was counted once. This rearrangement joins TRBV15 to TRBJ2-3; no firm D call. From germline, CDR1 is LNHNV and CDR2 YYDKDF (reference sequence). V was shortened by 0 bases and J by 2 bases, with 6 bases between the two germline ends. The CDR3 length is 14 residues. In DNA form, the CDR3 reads TGTGCCACCAGCAGAGATCGGTTCACAGATACGCAGTATTTT. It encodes CATSRDRFTDTQYF.

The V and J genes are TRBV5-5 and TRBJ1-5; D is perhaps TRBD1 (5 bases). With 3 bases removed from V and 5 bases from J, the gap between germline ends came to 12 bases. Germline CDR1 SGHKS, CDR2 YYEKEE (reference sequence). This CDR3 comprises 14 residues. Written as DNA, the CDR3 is TGTGCCAGCAGCTGGGGGGGTGGGGATCAGCCCCAGCATTTT. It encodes CASSWGGGDQPQHF.

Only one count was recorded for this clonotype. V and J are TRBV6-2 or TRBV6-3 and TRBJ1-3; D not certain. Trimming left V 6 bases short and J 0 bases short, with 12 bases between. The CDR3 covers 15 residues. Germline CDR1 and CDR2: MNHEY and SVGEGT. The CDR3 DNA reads TGTGCCAGCAGAAGCCCAGCCTCCTCTGGAAACACCATATATTTT. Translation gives CASRSPASSGNTIYF.

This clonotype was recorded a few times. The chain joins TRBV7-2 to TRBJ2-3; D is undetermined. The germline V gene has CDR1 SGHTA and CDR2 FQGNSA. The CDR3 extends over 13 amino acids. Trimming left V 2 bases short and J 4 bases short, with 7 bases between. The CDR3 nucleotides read TGTGCCAGCAGCTTACAAAGACCAGATACGCAGTATTTT. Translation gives CASSLQRPDTQYF.

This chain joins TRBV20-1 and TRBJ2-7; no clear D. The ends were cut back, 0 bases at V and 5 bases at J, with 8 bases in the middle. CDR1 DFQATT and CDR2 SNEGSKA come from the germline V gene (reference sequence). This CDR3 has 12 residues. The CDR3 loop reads CSARDPQHEQYF. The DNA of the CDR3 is TGCAGTGCTAGAGATCCCCAGCACGAGCAGTACTTC.

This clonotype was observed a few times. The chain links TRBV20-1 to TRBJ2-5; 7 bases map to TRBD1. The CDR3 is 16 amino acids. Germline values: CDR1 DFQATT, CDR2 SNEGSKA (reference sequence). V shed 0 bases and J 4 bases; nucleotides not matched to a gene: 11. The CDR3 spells CSAREPLGRGRETQYF. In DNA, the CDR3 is TGCAGTGCTAGAGAGCCACTGGGCAGGGGGAGAGAGACCCAGTACTTC.

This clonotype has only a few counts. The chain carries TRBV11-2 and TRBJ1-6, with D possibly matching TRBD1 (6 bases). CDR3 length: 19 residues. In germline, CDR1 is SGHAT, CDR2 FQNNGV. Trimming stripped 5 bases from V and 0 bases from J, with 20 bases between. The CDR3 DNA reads TGTGCCAGCAGCCCTCGACGGGGGCAGAAAAGCTCCTATAATTCACCCCTCCACTTT. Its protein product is CASSPRRGQKSSYNSPLHF. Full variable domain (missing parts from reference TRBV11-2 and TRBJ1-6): EAGVAQSPRYKIIEKRQSVAFWCNPISGHATLYWYQQILGQGPKLLIQFQNNGVVDDSQLPKDRFSAERLKGVDSTLKIQPAKLEDSAVYLCASSPRRGQKSSYNSPLHFGNGTRLTVT.

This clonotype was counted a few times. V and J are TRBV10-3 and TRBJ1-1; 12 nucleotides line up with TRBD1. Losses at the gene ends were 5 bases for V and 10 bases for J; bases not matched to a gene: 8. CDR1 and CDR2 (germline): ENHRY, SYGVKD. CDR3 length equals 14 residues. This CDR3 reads CAISPGQGASPAFF. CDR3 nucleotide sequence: TGTGCCATCAGTCCGGGACAGGGGGCATCTCCAGCTTTCTTT.

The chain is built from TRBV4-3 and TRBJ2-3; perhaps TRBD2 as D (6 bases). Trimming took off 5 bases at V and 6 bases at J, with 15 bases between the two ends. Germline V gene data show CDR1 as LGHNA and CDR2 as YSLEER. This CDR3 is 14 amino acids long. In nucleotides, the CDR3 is TGCGCCAGCAGCTCGGGACTCCCCCCCGATACGCAGTATTTT. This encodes CASSSGLPPDTQYF.

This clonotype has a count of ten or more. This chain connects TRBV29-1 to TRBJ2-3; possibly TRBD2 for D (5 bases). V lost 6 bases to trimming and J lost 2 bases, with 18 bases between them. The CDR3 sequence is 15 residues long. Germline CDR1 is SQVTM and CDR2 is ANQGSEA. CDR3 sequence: CSVGDSGFNTDTQYF. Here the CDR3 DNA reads TGCAGCGTGGGCGACTCGGGGTTCAACACAGATACGCAGTATTTT.

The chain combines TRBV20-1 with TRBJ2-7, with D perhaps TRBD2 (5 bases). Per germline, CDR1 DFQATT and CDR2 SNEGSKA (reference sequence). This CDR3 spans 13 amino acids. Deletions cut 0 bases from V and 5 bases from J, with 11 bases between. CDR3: CSARDPLAHEQYF. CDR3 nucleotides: TGCAGTGCTAGAGATCCCCTAGCCCACGAGCAGTACTTC.

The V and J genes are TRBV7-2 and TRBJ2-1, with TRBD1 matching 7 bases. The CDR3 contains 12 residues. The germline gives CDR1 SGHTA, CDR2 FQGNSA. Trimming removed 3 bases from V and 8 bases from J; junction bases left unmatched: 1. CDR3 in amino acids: CASSFQGDEQFF. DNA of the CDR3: TGTGCCAGCAGCTTCCAGGGGGATGAGCAGTTCTTC. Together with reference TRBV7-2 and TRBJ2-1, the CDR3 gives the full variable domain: GAGVSQSPSNKVTEKGKDVELRCDPISGHTALYWYRQSLGQGLEFLIYFQGNSAPDKSGLPSDRFSAERTGGSVSTLTIQRTQQEDSAVYLCASSFQGDEQFFGPGTRLTVL.

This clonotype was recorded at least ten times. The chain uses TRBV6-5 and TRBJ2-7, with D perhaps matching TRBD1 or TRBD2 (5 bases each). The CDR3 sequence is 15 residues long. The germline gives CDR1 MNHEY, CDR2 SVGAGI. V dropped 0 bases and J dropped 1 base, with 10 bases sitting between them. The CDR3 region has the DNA TGTGCCAGCAGTTACTCCTGGGACGAGTCCTACGAGCAGTACTTC. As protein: CASSYSWDESYEQYF.

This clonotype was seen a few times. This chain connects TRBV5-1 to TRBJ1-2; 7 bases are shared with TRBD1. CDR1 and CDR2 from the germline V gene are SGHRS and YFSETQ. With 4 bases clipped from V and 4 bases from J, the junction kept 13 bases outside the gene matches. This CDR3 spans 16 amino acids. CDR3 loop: CASSPGQQASGYGYTF. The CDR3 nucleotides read TGCGCCAGCAGCCCGGGACAGCAGGCAAGCGGCTATGGCTACACCTTC.

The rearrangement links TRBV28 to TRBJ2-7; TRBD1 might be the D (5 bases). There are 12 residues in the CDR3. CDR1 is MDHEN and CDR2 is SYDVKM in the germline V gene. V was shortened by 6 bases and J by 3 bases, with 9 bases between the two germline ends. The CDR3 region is CASRLTGYEQYF. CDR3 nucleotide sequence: TGTGCCAGCAGGTTAACAGGCTACGAGCAGTACTTC.

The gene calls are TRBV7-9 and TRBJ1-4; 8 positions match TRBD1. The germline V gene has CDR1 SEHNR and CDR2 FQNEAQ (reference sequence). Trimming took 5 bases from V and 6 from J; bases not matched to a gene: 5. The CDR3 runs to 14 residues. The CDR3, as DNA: TGTGCCAGCAGCGACAGGGGCCTAGATGAAAAACTGTTTTTT. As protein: CASSDRGLDEKLFF.